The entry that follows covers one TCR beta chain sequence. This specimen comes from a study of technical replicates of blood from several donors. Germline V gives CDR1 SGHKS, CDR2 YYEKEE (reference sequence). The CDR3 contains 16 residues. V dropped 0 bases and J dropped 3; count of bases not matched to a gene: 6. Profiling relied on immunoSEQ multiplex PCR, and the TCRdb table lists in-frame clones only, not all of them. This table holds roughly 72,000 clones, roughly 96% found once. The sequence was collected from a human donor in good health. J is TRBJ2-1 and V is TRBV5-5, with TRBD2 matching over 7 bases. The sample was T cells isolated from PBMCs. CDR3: CASSLARLAHYNEQFF. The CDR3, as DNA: TGTGCCAGCAGCTTGGCCAGACTAGCTCACTACAATGAGCAGTTCTTC.